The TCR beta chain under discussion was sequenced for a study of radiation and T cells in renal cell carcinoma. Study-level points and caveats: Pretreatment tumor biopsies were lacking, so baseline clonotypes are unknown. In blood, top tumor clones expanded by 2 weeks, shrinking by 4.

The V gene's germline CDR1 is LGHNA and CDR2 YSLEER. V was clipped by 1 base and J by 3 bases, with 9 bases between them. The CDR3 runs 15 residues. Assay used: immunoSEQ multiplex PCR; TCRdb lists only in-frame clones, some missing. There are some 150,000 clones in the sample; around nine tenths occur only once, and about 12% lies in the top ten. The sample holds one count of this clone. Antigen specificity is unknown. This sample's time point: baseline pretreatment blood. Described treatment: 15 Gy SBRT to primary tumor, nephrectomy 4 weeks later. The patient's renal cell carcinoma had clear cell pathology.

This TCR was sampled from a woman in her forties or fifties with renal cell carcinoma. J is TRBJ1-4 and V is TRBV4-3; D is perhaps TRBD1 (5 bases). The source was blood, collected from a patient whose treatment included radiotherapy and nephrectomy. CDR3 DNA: TGCGCCAGCAGCCAAGGGGGCTCGGCTAATGAAAAACTGTTTTTT. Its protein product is CASSQGGSANEKLFF.